This passage covers 27 T cell receptor beta chains from one sample sequenced in a study of blood T cell repertoires in COVID-19. Some clones are missing from TCRdb's copy, which holds only in-frame ones; the method was immunoSEQ multiplex PCR. The sample lists around 23,000 clones, about four fifths occurring once. Sequenced sample: peripheral blood. These receptors were obtained from a man aged 50 to 59 with COVID-19, enrolled during active disease.

The gene calls are TRBV7-3 and TRBJ2-1; 10 bases align to TRBD2. Germline trimming cut 1 base from V and 5 bases from J; bases unmatched to any gene: 2. Germline V gene sequence: CDR1 SGHTA, CDR2 FQGTGA. The length of the CDR3 is 15 residues. The CDR3 bases are TGTGCCAGCAGCTTAAATAGCGGGGGGCACAATGAGCAGTTCTTC. This encodes CASSLNSGGHNEQFF.

This chain joins TRBV5-1 and TRBJ1-3; a weak D match, TRBD1 (5 bases). The V end lost 2 bases, the J end lost 3 bases, and 12 bases lay between the germline ends. The germline gives CDR1 SGHRS, CDR2 YFSETQ. The CDR3 is made up of 15 amino acids. In nucleotides, the CDR3 is TGCGCCAGCAGCTTTACAGGAGAACTTGGAAACACCATATATTTT. It is translated as CASSFTGELGNTIYF.

Note on this clone: Other nucleotide sequences from this sample produce the same CDR3. The rearrangement uses TRBV6-5 and TRBJ2-1; 9 positions match TRBD2. CDR3 size: 16 residues. Per germline, CDR1 MNHEY and CDR2 SVGAGI. V trimming: 4 bases; J trimming: 6 bases; junction bases outside the gene matches: 10. CDR3 amino acids: CASSSPGGGRGNEQFF. The CDR3 DNA reads as TGTGCCAGCAGTTCCCCAGGAGGCGGGAGGGGCAATGAGCAGTTCTTC.

This rearrangement joins TRBV10-3 to TRBJ2-1, with 14 bases identical to TRBD2. The trim removed 3 bases at V and 2 bases at J, leaving 15 bases unmatched. The V gene's germline CDR1 is ENHRY and CDR2 SYGVKD. The CDR3 length is 21 residues. Here the CDR3 DNA reads TGTGCCATCAGTGAAAATCGGGTCGGACTAGCGGGAGGTGGGACCTACAATGAGCAGTTCTTC. It translates to CAISENRVGLAGGGTYNEQFF.

The chain links TRBV5-1 to TRBJ1-2; D perhaps matches TRBD1 (5 bases). From germline, CDR1 is SGHRS and CDR2 YFSETQ. CDR3 length equals 15 residues. With 0 bases removed from V and 3 bases from J, the gap between germline ends came to 12 bases. CDR3 nucleotides: TGCGCCAGCAGCTTGGGCGGCAGGGATGACTATGGCTACACCTTC. Protein sequence: CASSLGGRDDYGYTF. The full variable domain, completed using reference TRBV5-1 and TRBJ1-2, is KAGVTQTPRYLIKTRGQQVTLSCSPISGHRSVSWYQQTPGQGLQFLFEYFSETQRNKGNFPGRFSGRQFSNSRSEMNVSTLELGDSALYLCASSLGGRDDYGYTFGSGTRLTVV.

This clone was detected only a few times. J is TRBJ1-2 and V is TRBV30; no clear D gene. V was trimmed by 4 bases and J by 1 base, leaving 13 bases between them. Germline CDR1 and CDR2: GTSNPN and SVGIG (reference sequence). CDR3 length: 14 residues. The CDR3 spells CAWTTPPDNYGYTF. The CDR3 coding sequence is TGTGCCTGGACAACCCCCCCAGATAACTATGGCTACACCTTC.

The chain recombines TRBV19 with TRBJ2-3, with 11 bases aligning to TRBD2. V shed 3 bases, J shed 6 bases, and the junction held 5 bases outside the gene matches. The CDR3 extends over 15 amino acids. Germline V lookup: CDR1 LNHDA, CDR2 SQIVND (reference sequence). CDR3 nucleotide sequence: TGTGCCAGTAGTATGACTAGCGGGGATTATGATACGCAGTATTTT. As protein: CASSMTSGDYDTQYF.

This clone was seen a few times. This sequence joins TRBV6-2 or TRBV6-3 and TRBJ2-7; D gene ambiguous. Trimming took off 0 bases at V and 2 bases at J, with 11 bases between the two ends. The CDR3 extends over 15 amino acids. Looked up from germline, CDR1 is MNHEY and CDR2 is SVGEGT. In nucleotides, the CDR3 is TGTGCCAGCAGTTACTCGAAGTCTGGAGCCTACGAGCAGTACTTC. Its protein is CASSYSKSGAYEQYF.

This chain links TRBV12-3 or TRBV12-4 with TRBJ2-7; D not certain. V was clipped by 0 bases and J by 6 bases, with 6 bases between them. The CDR3 is 12 amino acids. The CDR3 region is CASSLAPFEQYF. CDR3 nucleotide sequence: TGTGCCAGCAGTTTAGCCCCCTTCGAGCAGTACTTC.

This clone is a singleton in its sample. This chain uses TRBV18 with TRBJ2-2, with TRBD2 identical over 12 bases. The CDR3 spans 16 residues. Germline V gene data show CDR1 as KGHSH and CDR2 as LQKENI. V shed 0 bases and J 4 bases; nucleotides not matched to a gene: 0. CDR3 nucleotides: TGTGCCAGCTCACCACCGGGACTAGCGGGCACCGGGGAGCTGTTTTTT. The encoded protein is CASSPPGLAGTGELFF.

This clone was observed a few times. The rearrangement uses TRBV6-2 or TRBV6-3 and TRBJ2-1; 8 nucleotides align to TRBD1. This CDR3 contains 15 residues. The V segment lost 2 bases and the J segment 4 bases; nucleotides outside the gene matches: 4. CDR1 and CDR2 from the germline V gene are MNHEY and SVGEGT. CDR3 nucleotides: TGTGCCAGCAGTTACGATGGGACAGGATACAATGAGCAGTTCTTC. As protein: CASSYDGTGYNEQFF.

By sample fraction, this clone is medium-sized. The chain carries TRBV15 and TRBJ1-6; D might be TRBD1 (5 bases). The germline V gene encodes CDR1 LNHNV and CDR2 YYDKDF (reference sequence). Trimming cost V 5 bases and J 7 bases, with 9 bases left between them. The CDR3 extends over 13 amino acids. CDR3 nucleotide sequence: TGTGCCACCAGCGCAGGGCCAAATTCACCCCTCCACTTT. It is translated as CATSAGPNSPLHF.

The chain combines TRBV10-3 with TRBJ2-3; TRBD1 matches at 10 bases. From germline, CDR1 is ENHRY and CDR2 SYGVKD. The CDR3 is made up of 16 amino acids. The V and J ends lost 5 bases and 5 bases, in that order; junction bases with no gene match: 10. CDR3 amino acids: CAISNSRDRGGDTQYF. The DNA for the CDR3 is TGTGCCATCAGTAACTCACGGGACAGGGGCGGAGATACGCAGTATTTT.

The rearrangement links TRBV6-5 to TRBJ1-4; 10 bases are a match to TRBD1. V trimming: 7 bases; J trimming: 7 bases; junction bases outside the gene matches: 6. CDR3 length: 14 residues. In germline, CDR1 is MNHEY, CDR2 SVGAGI. The CDR3 region is CASTPTGGSEKLFF. Here the CDR3 DNA reads TGTGCCAGCACCCCGACAGGGGGCAGTGAAAAACTGTTTTTT.

This chain joins TRBV16 and TRBJ1-5; D uncertain. Germline V gene lookup returns CDR1 KGHSY and CDR2 FQNENV. The CDR3 is 15 residues long. V lost 0 bases, J lost 6 bases, and 12 bases lay in between. CDR3 sequence (DNA): TGTGCCAGCAGCCAATCGAAGGACTGGACTCAGCCCCAGCATTTT. It translates to CASSQSKDWTQPQHF.

This chain uses TRBV19 with TRBJ2-1; TRBD1 agrees at 9 bases. Losses at the gene ends were 6 bases for V and 5 bases for J; bases not matched to a gene: 8. The CDR3 has 15 residues. Germline assignment: CDR1 LNHDA and CDR2 SQIVND (reference sequence). The CDR3 sequence is CASREGTGSHNEQFF. The CDR3 DNA reads as TGTGCCAGTAGGGAGGGGACAGGGTCACACAATGAGCAGTTCTTC.

V and J are TRBV4-2 and TRBJ2-1; no clear D. V lost 4 bases and J 1 base, leaving 11 bases between the germline ends. Germline lookup yields CDR1 LGHNA and CDR2 YNFKEQ. CDR3 size: 15 residues. In nucleotides, the CDR3 is TGTGCCAGCAGCCTTCTAGTCGGTTCCTACAATGAGCAGTTCTTC. It yields the protein CASSLLVGSYNEQFF.

The chain combines TRBV4-1 with TRBJ1-2; 8 nucleotides line up with TRBD1. Germline-derived CDR1 and CDR2 are MGHRA and YSYEKL. The CDR3 sequence is 15 residues long. V gave up 2 bases and J gave up 5 bases; unmatched junction bases: 7. The CDR3 spells CASSQNGQGVYGYTF. The DNA of the CDR3 is TGCGCCAGCAGCCAAAACGGACAGGGAGTTTATGGCTACACCTTC.

The count of this clone is one. J is TRBJ2-7 and V is TRBV7-9; 13 bases map to TRBD2. J was trimmed by 2 bases and V by 4 bases; bases with no gene match: 5. Per the germline V gene, CDR1 is SEHNR and CDR2 is FQNEAQ (reference sequence). The CDR3 has 16 amino acids. The CDR3 loop reads CASSSTSGGATYEQYF. The CDR3 coding sequence is TGTGCCAGCAGCTCTACTAGCGGGGGGGCCACCTACGAGCAGTACTTC.

This rearrangement joins TRBV5-1 to TRBJ2-3, with TRBD2 matching over 8 bases. V gave up 0 bases and J gave up 2 bases; unmatched junction bases: 2. Germline assignment: CDR1 SGHRS and CDR2 YFSETQ. The CDR3 runs to 15 residues. The CDR3 DNA reads TGCGCCAGCAGCTTGGATAGCGGGGTCACAGATACGCAGTATTTT. This gives the protein CASSLDSGVTDTQYF.

The rearrangement links TRBV7-3 to TRBJ1-1; D gene uncertain. Germline V gene sequence: CDR1 SGHTA, CDR2 FQGTGA. V was cut by 1 base and J by 7 bases, with 22 bases left in between. This CDR3 is 17 amino acids long. The CDR3 DNA follows: TGTGCCAGCAGCTTAAATCCGGGCGCCGGAGGGTTTAATGAAGCTTTCTTT. Its translation: CASSLNPGAGGFNEAFF.

V usage is TRBV7-9 and J usage is TRBJ1-4, with D tentatively TRBD1 (6 bases). Germline loops: CDR1 SEHNR, CDR2 FQNEAQ (reference sequence). CDR3 length equals 14 residues. V lost 5 bases and J lost 8, with 15 bases in between. The CDR3 DNA sequence: TGTGCCAGCAGCAAACAGGGTACGCGAGAAAAACTGTTTTTT. Its protein product is CASSKQGTREKLFF.

The V gene is TRBV5-1, the J gene TRBJ1-4, with unresolved D. The CDR3 extends over 15 amino acids. V lost 0 bases and J 8 bases, leaving 14 bases between the germline ends. Looked up from germline, CDR1 is SGHRS and CDR2 is YFSETQ. The DNA for the CDR3 is TGCGCCAGCAGCTTGGGCGAGGGAGCTCTCGAAAAACTGTTTTTT. Encoded protein: CASSLGEGALEKLFF.

The rearrangement joins TRBV6-5 to TRBJ2-7; 9 bases fit TRBD1. Per germline, CDR1 MNHEY and CDR2 SVGAGI. The junction had 8 bases not matched to a gene; V was cut back by 11 bases and J by 0 bases. This CDR3 is built from 14 residues. CDR3 in DNA: TGTGCCTCCGGGGGGACAGGGTTCTCCTACGAGCAGTACTTC. Protein: CASGGTGFSYEQYF.

This chain joins TRBV28 and TRBJ1-5; the match to TRBD1 covers 8 bases. The ends lost 5 bases at V and 6 bases at J; junction bases unmatched: 6. Germline loops: CDR1 MDHEN, CDR2 SYDVKM. CDR3 size: 14 residues. CDR3 loop: CASSAGQGIQPQHF. CDR3 sequence (DNA): TGTGCCAGCAGTGCCGGACAGGGCATTCAGCCCCAGCATTTT.

This clone has a single count. The chain recombines TRBV28 with TRBJ2-7, with 7 bases that match TRBD1. The V gene end was trimmed by 4 bases and the J gene end by 3 bases; junction bases not matched to a gene: 3. The CDR3 spans 13 residues. Germline assignment: CDR1 MDHEN and CDR2 SYDVKM. The CDR3 nucleotides read TGTGCCAGCAGTTCGGGACAGAGCTACGAGCAGTACTTC. Encoded protein: CASSSGQSYEQYF. The full variable domain, rest sourced from reference TRBV28 and TRBJ2-7, is DVKVTQSSRYLVKRTGEKVFLECVQDMDHENMFWYRQDPGLGLRLIYFSYDVKMKEKGDIPEGYSVSREKKERFSLILESASTNQTSMYLCASSSGQSYEQYFGPGTRLTVT.

This chain connects TRBV18 to TRBJ1-5; D is unclear. This CDR3 comprises 14 residues. Germline V gene lookup returns CDR1 KGHSH and CDR2 LQKENI. V lost 0 bases to trimming and J lost 2 bases, with 5 bases between them. The CDR3 loop is CASSPPGGNQPQHF. The CDR3 region has the DNA TGTGCCAGCTCACCACCGGGCGGCAATCAGCCCCAGCATTTT.